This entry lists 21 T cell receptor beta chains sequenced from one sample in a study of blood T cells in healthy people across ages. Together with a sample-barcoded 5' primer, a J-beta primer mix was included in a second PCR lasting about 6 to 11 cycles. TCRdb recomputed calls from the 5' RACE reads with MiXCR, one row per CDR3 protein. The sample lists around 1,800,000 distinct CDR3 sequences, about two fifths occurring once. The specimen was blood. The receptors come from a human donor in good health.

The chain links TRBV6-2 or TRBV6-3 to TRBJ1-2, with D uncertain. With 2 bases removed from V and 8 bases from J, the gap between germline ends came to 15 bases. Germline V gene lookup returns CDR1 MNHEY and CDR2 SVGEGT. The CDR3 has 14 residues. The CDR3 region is CASSYASLEKGYTF. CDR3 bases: TGTGCCAGCAGTTACGCGAGCCTAGAGAAAGGCTACACCTTC.

CDR3 region: CSTLSGGGYNEQFF. The CDR3 nucleotides read TGCAGTACTCTCAGCGGGGGTGGGTACAATGAGCAGTTCTTC. The rearrangement joins TRBV20-1 to TRBJ2-1; 8 nucleotides line up with TRBD2. CDR1 DFQATT and CDR2 SNEGSKA come from the germline V gene (reference sequence). V trimming: 8 bases; J trimming: 4 bases; junction bases outside the gene matches: 10. The CDR3 length is 14 residues.

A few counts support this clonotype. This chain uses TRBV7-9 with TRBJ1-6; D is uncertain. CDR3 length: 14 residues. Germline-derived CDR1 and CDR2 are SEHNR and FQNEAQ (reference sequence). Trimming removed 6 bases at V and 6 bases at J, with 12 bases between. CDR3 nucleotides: TGTGCCAGCAGGCCAGTCATCGGTAATTCACCCCTCCACTTT. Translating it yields CASRPVIGNSPLHF.

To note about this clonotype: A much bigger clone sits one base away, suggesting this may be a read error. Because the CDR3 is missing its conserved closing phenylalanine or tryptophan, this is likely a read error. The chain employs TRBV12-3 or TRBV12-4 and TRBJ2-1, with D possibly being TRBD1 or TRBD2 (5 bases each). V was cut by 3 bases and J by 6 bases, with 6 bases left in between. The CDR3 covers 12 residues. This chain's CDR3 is CASSFGTNEQFS. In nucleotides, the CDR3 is TGTGCCAGCAGTTTTGGGACCAATGAGCAGTTCTCC.

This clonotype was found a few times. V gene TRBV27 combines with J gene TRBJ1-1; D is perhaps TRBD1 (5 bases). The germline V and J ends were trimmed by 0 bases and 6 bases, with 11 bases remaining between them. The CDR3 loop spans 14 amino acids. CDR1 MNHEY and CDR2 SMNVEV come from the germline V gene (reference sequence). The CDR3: CASSLSEGMAEAFF. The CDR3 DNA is TGTGCCAGCAGTTTATCGGAGGGGATGGCTGAAGCTTTCTTT.

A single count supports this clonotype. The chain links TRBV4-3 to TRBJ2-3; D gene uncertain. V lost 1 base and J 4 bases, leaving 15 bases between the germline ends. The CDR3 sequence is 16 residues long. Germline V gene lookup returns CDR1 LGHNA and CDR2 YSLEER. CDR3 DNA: TGCGCCAGCAGCCAAGGCATGCCCTTTTCGGCAGATACGCAGTATTTT. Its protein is CASSQGMPFSADTQYF.

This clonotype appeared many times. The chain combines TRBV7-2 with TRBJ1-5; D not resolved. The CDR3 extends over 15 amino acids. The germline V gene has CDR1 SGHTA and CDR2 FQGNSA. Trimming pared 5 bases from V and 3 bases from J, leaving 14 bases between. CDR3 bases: TGTGCCAGCAGCCTCGATGGGAGGTCCAATCAGCCCCAGCATTTT. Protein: CASSLDGRSNQPQHF.

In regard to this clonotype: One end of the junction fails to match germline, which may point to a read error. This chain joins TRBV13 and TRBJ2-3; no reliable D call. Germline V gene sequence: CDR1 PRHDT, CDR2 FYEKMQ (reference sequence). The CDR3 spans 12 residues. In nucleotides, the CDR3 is TGTGCCAGCAGCTTTTTAGGTGATACGCGGTATTTT. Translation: CASSFLGDTRYF.

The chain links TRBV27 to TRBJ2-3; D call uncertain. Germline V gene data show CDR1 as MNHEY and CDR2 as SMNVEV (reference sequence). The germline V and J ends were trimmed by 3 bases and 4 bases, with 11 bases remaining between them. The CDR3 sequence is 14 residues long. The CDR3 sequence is CASSFGAAPDTQYF. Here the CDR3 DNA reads TGTGCCAGCAGTTTCGGTGCAGCACCAGATACGCAGTATTTT.

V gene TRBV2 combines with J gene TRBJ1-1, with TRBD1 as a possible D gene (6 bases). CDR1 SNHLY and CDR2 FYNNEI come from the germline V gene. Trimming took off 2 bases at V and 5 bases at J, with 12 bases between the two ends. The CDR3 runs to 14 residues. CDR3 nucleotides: TGTGCCAGCAGTGAAAGGGGGTTCTGGACTGAAGCTTTCTTT. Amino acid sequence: CASSERGFWTEAFF.

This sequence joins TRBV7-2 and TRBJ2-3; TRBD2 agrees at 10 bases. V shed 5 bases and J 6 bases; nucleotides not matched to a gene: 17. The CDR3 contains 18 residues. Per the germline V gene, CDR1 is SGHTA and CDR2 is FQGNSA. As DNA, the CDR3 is TGTGCCAGCAGCGAAACGCGGAGAGCGGGGGGGCGAAGGGATACGCAGTATTTT. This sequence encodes CASSETRRAGGRRDTQYF.

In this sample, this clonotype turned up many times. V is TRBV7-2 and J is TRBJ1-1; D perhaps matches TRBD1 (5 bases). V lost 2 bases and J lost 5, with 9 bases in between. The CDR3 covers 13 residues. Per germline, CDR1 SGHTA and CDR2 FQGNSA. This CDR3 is CASSLQGWTEAFF. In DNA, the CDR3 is TGTGCCAGCAGCTTACAGGGTTGGACTGAAGCTTTCTTT. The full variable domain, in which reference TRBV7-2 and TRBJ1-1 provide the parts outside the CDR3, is GAGVSQSPSNKVTEKGKDVELRCDPISGHTALYWYRQSLGQGLEFLIYFQGNSAPDKSGLPSDRFSAERTGGSVSTLTIQRTQQEDSAVYLCASSLQGWTEAFFGQGTRLTVV.

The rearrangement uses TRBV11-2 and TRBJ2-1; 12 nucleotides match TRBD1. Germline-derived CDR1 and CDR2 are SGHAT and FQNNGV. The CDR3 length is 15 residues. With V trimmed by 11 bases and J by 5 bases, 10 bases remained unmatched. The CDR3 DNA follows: TGTGCCGGCACCTCGGGACAGGGGGCCCACAATGAGCAGTTCTTC. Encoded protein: CAGTSGQGAHNEQFF.

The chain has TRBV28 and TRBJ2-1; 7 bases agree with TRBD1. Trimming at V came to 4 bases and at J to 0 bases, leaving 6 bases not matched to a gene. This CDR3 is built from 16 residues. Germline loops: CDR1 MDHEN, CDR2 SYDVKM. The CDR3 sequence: CASSSRDSISYNEQFF. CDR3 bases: TGTGCCAGCAGTTCCCGGGACAGCATCTCCTACAATGAGCAGTTCTTC.

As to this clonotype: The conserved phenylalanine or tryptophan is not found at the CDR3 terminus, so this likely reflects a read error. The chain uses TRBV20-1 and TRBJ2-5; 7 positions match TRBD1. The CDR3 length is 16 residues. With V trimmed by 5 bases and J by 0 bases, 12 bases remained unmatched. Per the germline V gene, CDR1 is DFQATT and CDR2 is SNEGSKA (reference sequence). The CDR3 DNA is TGCAGTGCTCACCTCAGACAGGGCTGGTACCAAGAGACCCAGTACTGC. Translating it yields CSAHLRQGWYQETQYC.

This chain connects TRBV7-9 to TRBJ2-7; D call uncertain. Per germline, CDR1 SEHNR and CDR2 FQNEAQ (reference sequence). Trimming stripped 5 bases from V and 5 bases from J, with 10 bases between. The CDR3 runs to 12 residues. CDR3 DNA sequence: TGTGCCAGCAGCCGTACGGTGAACGAGCAGTACTTC. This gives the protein CASSRTVNEQYF. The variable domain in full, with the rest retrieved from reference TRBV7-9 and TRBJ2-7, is DTGVSQNPRHKITKRGQNVTFRCDPISEHNRLYWYRQTLGQGPEFLTYFQNEAQLEKSRLLSDRFSAERPKGSFSTLEIQRTEQGDSAMYLCASSRTVNEQYFGPGTRLTVT.

Written as DNA, the CDR3 is TGTGCCATCAGTGAGTCTGGGACAGGGGCCAACGTCCTGACTTTC. Protein product: CAISESGTGANVLTF. The genes are TRBV10-3 and TRBJ2-6, with D perhaps matching TRBD1 (6 bases). The V end lost 0 bases, the J end lost 4 bases, and 7 bases lay between the germline ends. CDR3 size: 15 residues. The germline V gene has CDR1 ENHRY and CDR2 SYGVKD.

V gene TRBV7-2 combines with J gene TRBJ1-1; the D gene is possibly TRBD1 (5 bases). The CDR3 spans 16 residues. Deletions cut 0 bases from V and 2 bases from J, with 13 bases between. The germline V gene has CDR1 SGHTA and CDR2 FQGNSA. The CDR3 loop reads CASSLAGLHSNTEAFF. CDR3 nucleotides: TGTGCCAGCAGCTTAGCGGGGCTGCATTCTAACACTGAAGCTTTCTTT.

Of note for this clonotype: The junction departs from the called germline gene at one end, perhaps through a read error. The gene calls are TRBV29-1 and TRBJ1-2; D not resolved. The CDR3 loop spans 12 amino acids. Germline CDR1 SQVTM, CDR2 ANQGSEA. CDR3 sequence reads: CSVSTGGSGHTF. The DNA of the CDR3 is TGCAGCGTAAGCACGGGTGGAAGTGGCCACACCTTC.

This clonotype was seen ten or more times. The CDR3 loop reads CSVEGVSGANVLTF. The CDR3 DNA sequence: TGCAGCGTTGAGGGTGTGTCCGGGGCCAACGTCCTGACTTTC. This chain connects TRBV29-1 to TRBJ2-6; D is ambiguous. Germline V lookup: CDR1 SQVTM, CDR2 ANQGSEA. Deletions cut 3 bases from V and 4 bases from J, with 10 bases between. The CDR3 runs 14 residues.

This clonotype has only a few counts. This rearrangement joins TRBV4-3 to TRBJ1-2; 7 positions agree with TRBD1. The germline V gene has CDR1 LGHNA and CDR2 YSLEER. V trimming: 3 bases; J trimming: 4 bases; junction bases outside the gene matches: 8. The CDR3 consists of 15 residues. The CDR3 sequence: CASSQGQSPSYGYTF. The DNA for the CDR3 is TGCGCCAGCAGCCAGGGACAGTCGCCTTCCTATGGCTACACCTTC.